This note documents a single TCR beta chain sequence. Its specificity is unknown. Libraries were prepared by immunoSEQ multiplex PCR; TCRdb keeps only in-frame clonotypes and omits some of them. The data hold some 580,000 clones, with 95% to 98% observed a single time. This record comes from a study of shared clonotypes between healthy human individuals. Trimming stripped 0 bases from V and 7 bases from J, with 9 bases between. Germline CDR1 is LGHNA and CDR2 is YNFKEQ. The CDR3 has 14 amino acids. Broader study findings: The study found about 5.1% of naive CD4 clonotypes shared across a few donors. Relative to their counterparts shared across all four donors, non-shared clonotypes exhibited diminished generation probabilities.

J is TRBJ2-2 and V is TRBV4-2; possible D gene TRBD1, 5 bases. Sequences were obtained from naive CD4+ T cells sorted from blood. Subset here: CD45RA+ positively selected. This TCR came from a woman aged 30 to 39 in good health. The CDR3 sequence: CASSQDPGRGELFF. The CDR3 DNA follows: TGTGCCAGCAGCCAAGATCCAGGGCGCGGGGAGCTGTTTTTT.